The clone carrying this TCR beta chain was counted ten times or more. This sample is drawn from a study of T-cell reconstitution after alpha-beta-depleted transplantation in children. V was pared by 0 bases and J by 1 base, with 1 base of the junction left unmatched. This CDR3 contains 16 residues. Germline V gene data show CDR1 as MGHRA and CDR2 as YSYEKL. Unique molecular identifiers were built into the TCRbeta library. MiXCR was run by TCRdb on the PCR reads, yielding one entry per CDR3 protein. The sample gives about 200,000 distinct CDR3 sequences, 6.6% of which show up once; 5.5% to 6.5% is in the top ten.

The sequence was obtained from a boy between 2 and 10 years old with acute lymphoblastic leukemia, due to receive a stem cell transplant. Sample: PBMCs, taken before TCRalphabeta/CD19-depleted stem cell transplant. The rearrangement joins TRBV4-1 to TRBJ1-1; 11 bases agree with TRBD1. CDR3 coding DNA: TGCGCCAGCAGCCAAGACGGACAGGGGGCGAACACTGAAGCTTTCTTT. Protein product: CASSQDGQGANTEAFF.